This T cell receptor (beta chain) was recorded in a study of T cell repertoires in ileal Crohn's disease. Overall study: Thiopurines (around ten) or anti-TNF agents (roughly 17) were given postoperatively to about half. Study results and limitations: Clonal expansions were more frequent in active smokers than non-smokers at surgery.

TCRdb's table, derived via immunoSEQ multiplex PCR, lists solely in-frame clones and lacks some. Among 5,000 to 5,500 clones listed, 80% were seen once. Concerning this clone: Antigen: not known.

Trimming shortened V by 4 bases and J by 7 bases, and 11 bases separated the two germline ends. Germline values: CDR1 MGHRA, CDR2 YSYEKL. The CDR3 is made up of 14 amino acids. The chain uses TRBV4-1 and TRBJ1-6; a possible D gene is TRBD1 (6 bases). The sequence came from an adult with Crohn's disease. Material for sequencing was ileal tissue. The CDR3 spells CASSRDRINSPLHF. The CDR3 bases are TGCGCCAGCAGCCGAGACAGGATAAATTCACCCCTCCACTTT.